This entry lists 27 T cell receptor beta chains sequenced from one sample in a study of T cell responses to AZD1222 COVID-19 vaccine. TCRdb's copy holds only in-frame clones and misses some; the assay was immunoSEQ multiplex PCR. In the table there are approximately 100,000 clones, roughly 87% of which are singletons. Material: peripheral blood, obtained on day 0 of AZD1222 vaccination. Receptors were obtained from an adult in good health.

This clone was found once. This chain uses TRBV2 with TRBJ2-5; a possible D gene is TRBD1 (6 bases). CDR3 size: 15 residues. The ends were cut back, 3 bases at V and 5 bases at J, with 16 bases in the middle. From germline, CDR1 is SNHLY and CDR2 FYNNEI. The CDR3 region is CASSDSIAGAETQYF. CDR3 DNA: TGTGCCAGCAGTGACAGTATCGCAGGGGCTGAGACCCAGTACTTC.

V gene TRBV30 combines with J gene TRBJ2-7, with TRBD2 matching over 8 bases. The CDR3 totals 14 residues. Looked up from germline, CDR1 is GTSNPN and CDR2 is SVGIG (reference sequence). The ends lost 4 bases at V and 4 bases at J; junction bases unmatched: 9. DNA for the CDR3: TGTGCCTGGACCGCGGGAGGCAAGGTTTACGAGCAGTACTTC. Translation: CAWTAGGKVYEQYF.

This chain connects TRBV28 to TRBJ1-1; no reliable D call. V was cut by 6 bases and J by 7 bases, with 15 bases left in between. In germline, CDR1 is MDHEN, CDR2 SYDVKM. CDR3 length equals 13 residues. CDR3 residues: CASRTEWEGEAFF. CDR3 coding DNA: TGTGCCAGCAGAACAGAATGGGAAGGTGAAGCTTTCTTT.

CDR3 sequence (DNA): TGTGCCAGCAGACCGACAGGGCGGACAGATACGCAGTATTTT. It specifies CASRPTGRTDTQYF. The V and J genes are TRBV28 and TRBJ2-3; 7 positions match TRBD1. This CDR3 region has 14 residues. Germline CDR1 reads MDHEN; CDR2 reads SYDVKM. The V and J ends lost 6 bases and 3 bases, in that order; junction bases with no gene match: 6.

The rearrangement uses TRBV7-2 and TRBJ1-4, with 9 bases that match TRBD1. CDR1 and CDR2 from the germline V gene are SGHTA and FQGNSA. The J segment lost 5 bases and the V segment lost 5 bases, leaving 3 bases of the junction unmatched. This CDR3 has 14 amino acids. The DNA for the CDR3 is TGTGCCAGCAGCCGTGACAGGGGGAATGAAAAACTGTTTTTT. Translation: CASSRDRGNEKLFF.

V gene TRBV9 combines with J gene TRBJ2-3, with TRBD2 matching 7 bases. V was pared by 5 bases and J by 0 bases, with 9 bases of the junction left unmatched. Germline V lookup: CDR1 SGDLS, CDR2 YYNGEE. The CDR3 contains 16 residues. This chain's CDR3 is CASSLGLAASTDTQYF. The CDR3 DNA reads TGTGCCAGCAGTCTGGGGCTAGCGGCTAGCACAGATACGCAGTATTTT. Based on the CDR3 plus reference TRBV9 and TRBJ2-3, the full variable domain is DSGVTQTPKHLITATGQRVTLRCSPRSGDLSVYWYQQSLDQGLQFLIQYYNGEERAKGNILERFSAQQFPDLHSELNLSSLELGDSALYFCASSLGLAASTDTQYFGPGTRLTVL.

The chain recombines TRBV21-1 with TRBJ2-5; the table's D call, TRBD1, was not checked against the DNA. TRBV21-1 is a known pseudogene. This CDR3 comprises 16 residues. The CDR3 sequence: CASSKGETGNQETQYF. The CDR3 nucleotides are TGTGCCAGCAGCAAAGGAGAAACAGGAAACCAAGAGACCCAGTACTTC.

The chain is built from TRBV29-1 and TRBJ2-7; 9 bases are a match to TRBD1. V was clipped by 3 bases and J by 9 bases; unmatched bases: 12. Germline CDR1 is SQVTM and CDR2 is ANQGSEA. The CDR3 loop spans 14 amino acids. The CDR3 reads CSVDSPGQGSRQYF. CDR3 bases: TGCAGCGTTGATTCTCCGGGACAGGGAAGTAGGCAGTACTTC.

The chain couples TRBV18 to TRBJ2-1; no firm D call. The length of the CDR3 is 12 residues. CDR1 KGHSH and CDR2 LQKENI come from the germline V gene. The ends were cut back, 3 bases at V and 5 bases at J, with 5 bases in the middle. The CDR3 bases are TGTGCCAGCTCACCTCGGGACAATGAGCAGTTCTTC. It yields the protein CASSPRDNEQFF.

The rearrangement uses TRBV11-2 and TRBJ1-1; 9 bases agree with TRBD1. The V gene's germline CDR1 is SGHAT and CDR2 FQNNGV. This CDR3 is built from 16 residues. J gave up 7 bases and V 1 base, and 10 bases lay outside the gene matches. The CDR3 nucleotides read TGTGCCAGCAGCTTAGGAAACCGGGACAGGGTAATTGAAGCTTTCTTT. This sequence encodes CASSLGNRDRVIEAFF.

The chain has TRBV30 and TRBJ2-1; TRBD2 aligns across 15 bases. Germline V gene sequence: CDR1 GTSNPN, CDR2 SVGIG (reference sequence). The CDR3 covers 20 residues. Trimming took 0 bases from V and 5 from J; bases not matched to a gene: 14. CDR3 in amino acids: CAWSVLRTSGRATINNEQFF. CDR3 DNA: TGTGCCTGGAGTGTCCTAAGGACTAGCGGGAGGGCTACCATAAACAATGAGCAGTTCTTC.

The chain joins TRBV7-9 to TRBJ1-4; tentatively, D is TRBD1 (5 bases). The V end was cut by 5 bases, the J end by 8 bases, with 15 bases between. Germline V gene data show CDR1 as SEHNR and CDR2 as FQNEAQ (reference sequence). The CDR3 runs 14 residues. CDR3 DNA: TGTGCCAGCAGCCCGACCTGGGGACCCGAAAAACTGTTTTTT. This codes for CASSPTWGPEKLFF.

This chain links TRBV5-1 with TRBJ1-3; D is ambiguous. Trimming shortened V by 0 bases and J by 4 bases, and 14 bases separated the two germline ends. The CDR3 sequence is 16 residues long. CDR1 and CDR2 (germline): SGHRS, YFSETQ. CDR3 amino acids: CASSLDALGTGNTIYF. The DNA for the CDR3 is TGCGCCAGCAGCTTGGACGCATTGGGTACCGGAAACACCATATATTTT.

The V gene is TRBV20-1, the J gene TRBJ2-1, with 7 bases lining up with TRBD1. CDR1 DFQATT and CDR2 SNEGSKA come from the germline V gene (reference sequence). This CDR3 region has 14 residues. The V and J ends lost 3 bases and 4 bases, in that order; junction bases with no gene match: 6. As DNA, the CDR3 is TGCAGTGCTAGTTCGGGACAGCCTTACAATGAGCAGTTCTTC. This sequence encodes CSASSGQPYNEQFF.

V gene TRBV27 combines with J gene TRBJ2-1; D not resolved. Per germline, CDR1 MNHEY and CDR2 SMNVEV (reference sequence). Trimming shortened V by 5 bases and J by 8 bases, and 13 bases separated the two germline ends. The CDR3 totals 13 residues. The CDR3 DNA reads TGTGCCAGCAGTCCTTCAAATCGCGATGAGCAGTTCTTC. It specifies CASSPSNRDEQFF.

The chain employs TRBV18 and TRBJ1-1; a possible D gene is TRBD1 (5 bases). In germline, CDR1 is KGHSH, CDR2 LQKENI. The length of the CDR3 is 15 residues. Trimming stripped 4 bases from V and 2 bases from J, with 14 bases between. CDR3 in amino acids: CASSHAGTQNTEAFF. Here the CDR3 DNA reads TGTGCCAGCTCACATGCCGGGACGCAAAACACTGAAGCTTTCTTT.

V gene TRBV28 combines with J gene TRBJ1-1, with D perhaps TRBD1 (6 bases). The V gene lost 7 bases and the J gene lost 6 bases, with 12 bases spanning the gap. The CDR3 loop spans 12 amino acids. Per the germline V gene, CDR1 is MDHEN and CDR2 is SYDVKM. The CDR3 coding sequence is TGTGCCAGCACATCGGGGGCCCCTGAAGCTTTCTTT. It codes for CASTSGAPEAFF. The full variable domain, in which reference TRBV28 and TRBJ1-1 provide the parts outside the CDR3, is DVKVTQSSRYLVKRTGEKVFLECVQDMDHENMFWYRQDPGLGLRLIYFSYDVKMKEKGDIPEGYSVSREKKERFSLILESASTNQTSMYLCASTSGAPEAFFGQGTRLTVV.

V is TRBV12-5 and J is TRBJ2-5; tentative D call: TRBD1 (6 bases). The V gene lost 1 base and the J gene lost 2 bases, with 8 bases spanning the gap. This CDR3 has 14 residues. The germline gives CDR1 LGHNT, CDR2 FRNRAP. The CDR3 DNA reads TGTGCTAGTGGTTTGGGGACAGTGCAAGAGACCCAGTACTTC. This translates into CASGLGTVQETQYF.

This clone was recorded only once. CDR3 sequence reads: CASSAPTGTSGGGSYNEQFF. The DNA for the CDR3 is TGTGCCAGCAGCGCACCCACCGGGACTAGCGGGGGGGGTAGTTACAATGAGCAGTTCTTC. V and J are TRBV9 and TRBJ2-1; 16 nucleotides line up with TRBD2. Germline V gene sequence: CDR1 SGDLS, CDR2 YYNGEE. With 3 bases clipped from V and 4 bases from J, the junction kept 13 bases outside the gene matches. The CDR3 has 20 residues.

The DNA of the CDR3 is TGTGCCAGCAGTTCTGACAGGGGCTTATTTGATGAGCAGTTCTTC. This sequence encodes CASSSDRGLFDEQFF. The chain links TRBV6-6 to TRBJ2-1; the match to TRBD1 covers 8 bases. The CDR3 has 15 residues. J gave up 8 bases and V 4 bases, and 10 bases lay outside the gene matches. The germline gives CDR1 MNHNY, CDR2 SVGAGI (reference sequence).

The chain has TRBV6-5 and TRBJ2-5, with 7 bases matching TRBD1. Trimming cost V 6 bases and J 5 bases; bases outside gene matches: 6. The CDR3 is 13 amino acids. Germline V gives CDR1 MNHEY, CDR2 SVGAGI. The CDR3 is CASRPGGGETQYF. Written as DNA, the CDR3 is TGTGCCAGCAGACCAGGGGGTGGGGAGACCCAGTACTTC.

This rearrangement joins TRBV7-9 to TRBJ1-2, with 7 bases aligning to TRBD1. CDR1 SEHNR and CDR2 FQNEAQ come from the germline V gene (reference sequence). The CDR3 length is 14 residues. J gave up 4 bases and V 3 bases, and 5 bases lay outside the gene matches. In nucleotides, the CDR3 is TGTGCCAGCAGCTTGCCGGGACAGCCCTATGGCTACACCTTC. Amino acid sequence: CASSLPGQPYGYTF.

This chain links TRBV19 with TRBJ2-2, with 7 bases identical to TRBD2. CDR3 length equals 16 residues. Germline lookup yields CDR1 LNHDA and CDR2 SQIVND (reference sequence). Trimming removed 1 base from V and 4 bases from J; junction bases left unmatched: 6. The CDR3 is CASSIGPSGITGELFF. CDR3 sequence (DNA): TGTGCCAGTAGTATAGGCCCTAGCGGTATCACCGGGGAGCTGTTTTTT.

This clone showed up just once. The chain uses TRBV4-2 and TRBJ2-3; 8 bases are shared with TRBD1. Germline V gene lookup returns CDR1 LGHNA and CDR2 YNFKEQ. The V and J ends lost 0 bases and 3 bases, in that order; junction bases with no gene match: 5. The CDR3 sequence is 16 residues long. The CDR3 region has the DNA TGTGCCAGCAGCCAAGAGAGGACAGGGAGGACAGATACGCAGTATTTT. Residues: CASSQERTGRTDTQYF.

V and J are TRBV5-4 and TRBJ2-7, with 8 bases aligning to TRBD2. The CDR3 totals 15 residues. The V gene end was trimmed by 4 bases and the J gene end by 4 bases; junction bases not matched to a gene: 10. CDR1 is SGHNT and CDR2 is YYREEE in the germline V gene (reference sequence). The CDR3 DNA follows: TGTGCCAGCAGCGTGAGCGGGAGTGCCACGTACGAGCAGTACTTC. Residues: CASSVSGSATYEQYF.

V gene TRBV5-1 combines with J gene TRBJ2-5; possible D gene TRBD1, 7 bases. There are 13 residues in the CDR3. Germline V gene lookup returns CDR1 SGHRS and CDR2 YFSETQ. V lost 4 bases, J lost 5 bases, and 12 bases lay in between. This chain's CDR3 is CASSLQGGETQYF. CDR3 sequence (DNA): TGCGCCAGCAGCCTGCAGGGGGGCGAGACCCAGTACTTC.

The V call is TRBV5-6, the J call TRBJ1-2; TRBD1 is a possible D gene (5 bases). V lost 0 bases and J 5 bases, leaving 8 bases between the germline ends. CDR1 and CDR2 from the germline V gene are SGHDT and YYEEEE. This CDR3 is built from 13 residues. Written as DNA, the CDR3 is TGTGCCAGCAGCTTGGGCGACAGTTATGGCTACACCTTC. It yields the protein CASSLGDSYGYTF. The full variable domain, completed using reference TRBV5-6 and TRBJ1-2, is DAGVTQSPTHLIKTRGQQVTLRCSPKSGHDTVSWYQQALGQGPQFIFQYYEEEERQRGNFPDRFSGHQFPNYSSELNVNALLLGDSALYLCASSLGDSYGYTFGSGTRLTVV.